Following are 27 T cell receptor beta chains from one sample sequenced in a study of blood T cells in healthy people across ages. A second PCR of roughly 7 to 11 cycles used a sample-barcoded 5' primer and a J-beta primer mix. TCRdb used MiXCR to reprocess the 5' RACE reads, holding one entry per CDR3 protein. The repertoire holds hundreds of thousands of distinct CDR3 sequences, roughly 50% seen once, with roughly 26% in the top ten. The sequenced sample consisted of blood. These receptors were obtained from a man between 35 and 55 years old in good health.

This clonotype has a handful of counts. DNA of the CDR3: TGCGCCAGCAGCCAAGTCGGGGGACAGGGACGAGTCCTAGCCAAAAACATTCAGTACTTC. As protein: CASSQVGGQGRVLAKNIQYF. This chain connects TRBV4-1 to TRBJ2-4, with TRBD1 matching over 9 bases. There are 20 residues in the CDR3. Germline assignment: CDR1 MGHRA and CDR2 YSYEKL. With V trimmed by 1 base and J by 0 bases, 13 bases remained unmatched.

This clonotype has only a few counts. The chain is built from TRBV20-1 and TRBJ2-2; 7 nucleotides agree with TRBD2. This CDR3 is 14 amino acids long. CDR1 is DFQATT, CDR2 SNEGSKA, per germline (reference sequence). The V and J ends lost 3 bases and 0 bases, in that order; junction bases with no gene match: 1. CDR3 sequence: CSARGGANTGELFF. In nucleotides, the CDR3 is TGCAGTGCTAGGGGGGGGGCGAACACCGGGGAGCTGTTTTTT.

The chain links TRBV7-8 to TRBJ2-7; D remains ambiguous. The CDR3 runs 14 residues. From germline, CDR1 is SGHVS and CDR2 FQNEAQ. V lost 2 bases to trimming and J lost 2 bases, with 10 bases between them. The CDR3 loop is CASSLFIGTYEQYF. CDR3 DNA sequence: TGTGCCAGCAGCTTATTCATAGGGACCTACGAGCAGTACTTC. Complete variable domain (other parts from reference TRBV7-8 and TRBJ2-7): GAGVSQSPRYKVAKRGQDVALRCDPISGHVSLFWYQQALGQGPEFLTYFQNEAQLDKSGLPSDRFFAERPEGSVSTLKIQRTQQEDSAVYLCASSLFIGTYEQYFGPGTRLTVT.

The chain recombines TRBV7-2 with TRBJ2-7; 12 positions agree with TRBD2. The CDR3 is 15 residues long. Germline V lookup: CDR1 SGHTA, CDR2 FQGNSA. With V trimmed by 4 bases and J by 2 bases, 3 bases remained unmatched. CDR3 DNA: TGTGCCAGCAGCTCTACTAGCGGGGGGCCCTACGAGCAGTACTTC. Protein: CASSSTSGGPYEQYF.

The V call is TRBV6-1, the J call TRBJ2-3, with D hard to call. Germline CDR1 is MNHNS and CDR2 is SASEGT. This CDR3 is 14 amino acids long. Trimming took 3 bases from V and 5 from J, leaving 12 bases between them. This chain's CDR3 is CASSDRPGKDTQYF. CDR3 nucleotide sequence: TGTGCCAGCAGTGACCGCCCTGGGAAAGATACGCAGTATTTT.

The chain is built from TRBV18 and TRBJ2-7; D may be TRBD1 (6 bases). The DNA end lines up better with TRBJ2-5; the J call may be wrong. This CDR3 comprises 14 residues. In germline, CDR1 is KGHSH, CDR2 LQKENI. CDR3 bases: TGTGCCAGTATGGGACCTCCGACAGGCGAGACCCAGTACTTC. The encoded protein is CASMGPPTGETQYF.

The chain couples TRBV3-1 to TRBJ2-1, with D hard to call. Trimming shortened V by 1 base and J by 4 bases, and 11 bases separated the two germline ends. Germline loops: CDR1 LGHDT, CDR2 YNNKEL (reference sequence). The CDR3 sequence is 15 residues long. The CDR3 DNA is TGTGCCAGCAGCCAAGCTCGACCTGAGTACAATGAGCAGTTCTTC. Translation: CASSQARPEYNEQFF.

This chain connects TRBV9 to TRBJ2-5; TRBD1 matches at 12 bases. The J segment lost 7 bases and the V segment lost 4 bases, leaving 5 bases of the junction unmatched. The CDR3 is 14 amino acids. Germline V gene lookup returns CDR1 SGDLS and CDR2 YYNGEE. The CDR3 DNA is TGTGCCAGCAGCACCGGGACAGGGGGCGGGACCCAGTACTTC. Protein product: CASSTGTGGGTQYF.

As to this clonotype: At one end the junction does not follow the germline gene, possibly because of a read error. The chain couples TRBV20-1 to TRBJ2-3; the match to TRBD1 covers 7 bases. The CDR3 consists of 13 residues. Germline values: CDR1 DFQATT, CDR2 SNEGSKA (reference sequence). The CDR3 nucleotides read TGCGGTGCTAGTTGGGGACAGTCAGATACGCAGTATTTT. Its protein is CGASWGQSDTQYF.

The rearrangement links TRBV2 to TRBJ2-7, with D perhaps TRBD2 (6 bases). Germline CDR1 is SNHLY and CDR2 is FYNNEI. CDR3 size: 18 residues. V lost 0 bases to trimming and J lost 2 bases, with 20 bases between them. CDR3 nucleotide sequence: TGTGCCAGCAGTGAAGCGCCACCATCACTAGCTACCGCCTACGAGCAGTACTTC. As protein: CASSEAPPSLATAYEQYF.

The chain has TRBV12-3 or TRBV12-4 and TRBJ1-1; possibly TRBD1 for D (5 bases). Between the trimmed V and J ends, which lost 7 bases and 0 bases, there was a span of 18 bases. This CDR3 contains 16 residues. The DNA for the CDR3 is TGTGCCAGCACCGCTGTGGGGCAGGGACTGAACACTGAAGCTTTCTTT. As protein: CASTAVGQGLNTEAFF.

This rearrangement joins TRBV12-3 or TRBV12-4 to TRBJ2-5; D is unclear. The CDR3 runs 12 residues. Trimming cost V 3 bases and J 10 bases, with 12 bases left between them. The CDR3 loop is CASSFNAWIQYF. CDR3 DNA: TGTGCCAGCAGTTTTAACGCATGGATCCAGTACTTC.

The chain employs TRBV20-1 and TRBJ2-1; 11 bases fit TRBD2. Germline-derived CDR1 and CDR2 are DFQATT and SNEGSKA (reference sequence). V lost 2 bases, J lost 5 bases, and 2 bases stayed unmatched. CDR3 length: 14 amino acids. DNA for the CDR3: TGCAGTGCTAGACCGGGACTAGCGGACAATGAGCAGTTCTTC. This codes for CSARPGLADNEQFF.

The gene calls are TRBV19 and TRBJ2-1; TRBD1 might be the D (6 bases). The germline V and J ends were trimmed by 0 bases and 10 bases, with 16 bases remaining between them. The length of the CDR3 is 15 residues. Per the germline V gene, CDR1 is LNHDA and CDR2 is SQIVND (reference sequence). CDR3 loop: CASSIDLNQDREQFF. The CDR3 region has the DNA TGTGCCAGTAGTATAGATCTTAATCAAGACAGGGAGCAGTTCTTC.

The V gene is TRBV27, the J gene TRBJ2-3; tentative D call: TRBD1 (6 bases). The germline V gene encodes CDR1 MNHEY and CDR2 SMNVEV (reference sequence). The CDR3 covers 17 residues. V was shortened by 6 bases and J by 1 base, with 20 bases between the two germline ends. The CDR3 DNA reads as TGTGCCAGCAGCTACGGGGTACAGGGATACGGCACAGATACGCAGTATTTT. Protein sequence: CASSYGVQGYGTDTQYF.

This clonotype has a count of ten or more. V is TRBV12-3 or TRBV12-4 and J is TRBJ2-5; unclear D gene. Deletions cut 7 bases from V and 6 bases from J, with 15 bases between. This CDR3 is built from 13 residues. In nucleotides, the CDR3 is TGTGCCAGCACCCGTTCCTTGCGACAGACCCAGTACTTC. It translates to CASTRSLRQTQYF.

The V and J genes are TRBV29-1 and TRBJ2-7; a possible D gene is TRBD2 (5 bases). This CDR3 is 13 amino acids long. Deletions cut 4 bases from V and 9 bases from J, with 19 bases between. Germline V gene sequence: CDR1 SQVTM, CDR2 ANQGSEA. CDR3 amino acids: CSVAPDFTRGQYF. DNA for the CDR3: TGCAGCGTTGCGCCGGACTTCACACGGGGGCAGTACTTC.

This clonotype was seen only a few times. V usage is TRBV5-1 and J usage is TRBJ2-7, with D perhaps matching TRBD1 or TRBD2 (5 bases each). The V gene's germline CDR1 is SGHRS and CDR2 YFSETQ. The V end lost 3 bases, the J end lost 0 bases, and 16 bases lay between the germline ends. The CDR3 totals 16 residues. The CDR3 sequence: CASSSTSGTASYEQYF. CDR3 sequence (DNA): TGCGCCAGCAGCTCTACCTCCGGGACGGCCTCCTACGAGCAGTACTTC. Filled out from reference TRBV5-1 and TRBJ2-7, the complete variable domain reads KAGVTQTPRYLIKTRGQQVTLSCSPISGHRSVSWYQQTPGQGLQFLFEYFSETQRNKGNFPGRFSGRQFSNSRSEMNVSTLELGDSALYLCASSSTSGTASYEQYFGPGTRLTVT.

The CDR3 bases are TGTGCCAGCAGCACAACCTACAATGAGCAGTTCTTC. Its protein product is CASSTTYNEQFF. The genes are TRBV7-2 and TRBJ2-1; no clear D. V was cut by 5 bases and J by 2 bases, with 4 bases left in between. The length of the CDR3 is 12 residues. Germline assignment: CDR1 SGHTA and CDR2 FQGNSA.

This clonotype turned up a few times. This chain connects TRBV29-1 to TRBJ2-1; 10 bases match TRBD1. Germline CDR1 reads SQVTM; CDR2 reads ANQGSEA. The V and J ends lost 0 bases and 7 bases, in that order; junction bases with no gene match: 9. The CDR3 has 16 amino acids. The CDR3 nucleotides read TGCAGCGTTGAAGATCTTCGGACAGGGGGGAGGAATGAGCAGTTCTTC. Translated: CSVEDLRTGGRNEQFF.

The J gene is TRBJ1-1, the V gene TRBV7-2, with D possibly being TRBD1 (5 bases). Germline CDR1 is SGHTA and CDR2 is FQGNSA. CDR3 length equals 15 residues. V lost 2 bases to trimming and J lost 1 base, with 11 bases between them. CDR3 nucleotides: TGTGCCAGCAGCTTAATGGGGCGGGGGAACACTGAAGCTTTCTTT. This gives the protein CASSLMGRGNTEAFF.

The rearrangement joins TRBV2 to TRBJ2-3, with 7 bases identical to TRBD2. J lost 8 bases, V lost 7 bases, and 6 bases had no gene match. This CDR3 region has 12 residues. The germline V gene has CDR1 SNHLY and CDR2 FYNNEI. The CDR3 spells CASMRGSVTQYF. CDR3 bases: TGTGCCAGCATGCGGGGGTCCGTTACGCAGTATTTT.

The genes are TRBV4-2 and TRBJ2-1; D is unresolved. The CDR3 has 17 residues. V was trimmed by 0 bases and J by 0 bases, leaving 12 bases between them. Germline CDR1 LGHNA, CDR2 YNFKEQ. The CDR3 sequence is CASSQEPAPSSYNEQFF. CDR3 DNA: TGTGCCAGCAGCCAAGAACCAGCTCCGAGCTCCTACAATGAGCAGTTCTTC.

This chain joins TRBV12-3 or TRBV12-4 and TRBJ1-6; 7 bases map to TRBD1. After removal of 5 bases from V and 9 bases from J, the junction contained 1 base not matched to a gene. CDR3 size: 12 residues. The CDR3 here is CASSNRGSPLHF. CDR3 nucleotide sequence: TGTGCCAGCAGTAACAGGGGTTCACCCCTCCACTTT.

The CDR3 region is CSASSNEKLFF. DNA of the CDR3: TGCAGTGCTAGCTCTAATGAAAAACTGTTTTTT. The genes are TRBV20-1 and TRBJ1-4; D is ambiguous. In germline, CDR1 is DFQATT, CDR2 SNEGSKA (reference sequence). The CDR3 loop spans 11 amino acids. V was cut by 3 bases and J by 3 bases, with 2 bases left in between.

This clonotype was recorded a few times. The chain combines TRBV29-1 with TRBJ2-7, with D perhaps matching TRBD1 or TRBD2 (5 bases each). V dropped 4 bases and J dropped 2 bases, with 18 bases sitting between them. CDR3 length: 15 residues. Per the germline V gene, CDR1 is SQVTM and CDR2 is ANQGSEA. As DNA, the CDR3 is TGCAGCGTTGTTCAGGTCGGGACGGTAACCTACGAGCAGTACTTC. Residues: CSVVQVGTVTYEQYF.

The rearrangement joins TRBV7-9 to TRBJ2-1, with 7 bases lining up with TRBD2. The CDR3 is made up of 16 amino acids. Trimming took 6 bases from V and 2 from J; bases not matched to a gene: 10. Germline V gives CDR1 SEHNR, CDR2 FQNEAQ (reference sequence). The CDR3 region has the DNA TGTGCCAGCAGGTCTAGCGGAAATCCGCCCTACAATGAGCAGTTCTTC. Amino acids: CASRSSGNPPYNEQFF.